This is a list of T cell receptor beta chains from one sample in a study of blood T cells in healthy people across ages. Each CDR3 protein is one row after TCRdb ran MiXCR on the 5' RACE reads. The table lists under 850,000 distinct CDR3 sequences, roughly 34% of them singletons. The sequenced sample consisted of blood. The receptors were sampled from a man younger than 35 in good health. CDR3s include the opening cysteine and the closing phenylalanine or tryptophan. D genes are given only for firm matches. Rows may omit the clone size; those that give it use once, few, many or a size class.

clone size: .; V gene: TRBV10-3; J gene: TRBJ2-7; D gene: .; CDR3 DNA: TGCGCCATCAGTGGTCAGGGGACGGATGAGCAGTACTTC; CDR3 protein: CAISGQGTDEQYF
clone size: .; V gene: TRBV20-1; J gene: TRBJ2-5; D gene: .; CDR3 DNA: TGCAGTGCTAGAGTTGCAGCCCCAACCGGGGACAATGAGCAGTACTTC; CDR3 protein: CSARVAAPTGDNEQYF
clone size: few; V gene: TRBV6-2/TRBV6-3; J gene: TRBJ1-2; D gene: TRBD1; CDR3 DNA: TGTGCCAGCAGTTACGATGAGGCCTCGAACAAGGGGGCAAAAGACTATGGCTACACCTTC; CDR3 protein: CASSYDEASNKGAKDYGYTF
clone size: .; V gene: TRBV12-3/TRBV12-4; J gene: TRBJ2-1; D gene: TRBD1; CDR3 DNA: TGTGCCAGCAGGCCGGACAGGGGGCTATTCACTAGCTCCTACAATGAGCAGTTCTTC; CDR3 protein: CASRPDRGLFTSSYNEQFF
clone size: .; V gene: TRBV7-9; J gene: TRBJ2-3; D gene: .; CDR3 DNA: TGTGCCAGCAGCGGGGACACGCGCACAGATACGCAGTATTTT; CDR3 protein: CASSGDTRTDTQYF
clone size: .; V gene: TRBV10-3; J gene: TRBJ2-5; D gene: .; CDR3 DNA: TGTGCCACCCTCGCGGACGGCCTTCAAGAGACCCAGTACTTC; CDR3 protein: CATLADGLQETQYF
clone size: few; V gene: TRBV4-2; J gene: TRBJ2-1; D gene: .; CDR3 DNA: TGTGCCAGCAGCCAATTAATCAGGGAAATGGACAATGAGCAGTTCTTC; CDR3 protein: CASSQLIREMDNEQFF
clone size: .; V gene: TRBV6-5; J gene: TRBJ2-7; D gene: .; CDR3 DNA: TGTGCCAGCAGTTCCCCAGACACAAGCTACGAGCAGTACTTC; CDR3 protein: CASSSPDTSYEQYF
clone size: many; V gene: TRBV4-1; J gene: TRBJ1-6; D gene: TRBD1; CDR3 DNA: TGCGCCAGCAGCCAAGACGGACAGGTTGGTTCACCCCTCCACTTT; CDR3 protein: CASSQDGQVGSPLHF
clone size: once; V gene: TRBV12-3/TRBV12-4; J gene: TRBJ2-4; D gene: TRBD1; CDR3 DNA: TGTGCCAGCAGTCCCGGGACAGGCCCCCCGACCATAGCCAAAAACATTCAGTACTTC; CDR3 protein: CASSPGTGPPTIAKNIQYF
clone size: .; V gene: TRBV15; J gene: TRBJ2-1; D gene: .; CDR3 DNA: TGTGCCACCAGCCGCTCCTCTGCAGGGTTCGGCTACGAGCAGTTCTTC; CDR3 protein: CATSRSSAGFGYEQFF
clone size: few; V gene: TRBV18; J gene: TRBJ2-7; D gene: .; CDR3 DNA: TGTGCCAGCAGTCCCCCGGACAGCTCCTACGAGCAGTACTTC; CDR3 protein: CASSPPDSSYEQYF
clone size: .; V gene: TRBV5-1; J gene: TRBJ2-5; D gene: .; CDR3 DNA: TGCGCCAGCAGCTTGGTACCTCCGGACTCTACATTAGAGACCCAGTACTTC; CDR3 protein: CASSLVPPDSTLETQYF